The 22 T cell receptor beta chains in this list originate from one sample, sequenced in a study of vaccination and CD4 T cells after COVID-19. Treatment indicated: approximately 10-day PBMC culture with coronavirus spike peptide pools or control peptides (ViraFEST assay). The assay that was used to sequence DNA from cultured CD4+ T cells was the Oncomine TCR Beta short-read assay. One entry per CDR3 protein, called by TCRdb with MiXCR from the PCR reads. Of several thousand distinct CDR3 sequences listed, roughly 60% are singletons. Their antigens remain unidentified. Specimen: cultured CD4+ T cells from blood, collected after SARS-CoV-2 vaccination. Receptor source: a human donor with COVID-19.

This clonotype is a singleton in its sample. J is TRBJ2-7 and V is TRBV21-1; the tabulated D call, TRBD1, remains unverified against the DNA. TRBV21-1 is a recognized pseudogene. The CDR3 is made up of 15 amino acids. CDR3 DNA: TGTGCCAGCAGCAAAGGACGGGACAGACTCTACGAGCAGTACTTC. Its translation is CASSKGRDRLYEQYF.

The chain couples TRBV5-1 to TRBJ2-1; D is unclear. V shed 4 bases and J shed 0 bases, with 11 bases lying between them. Germline CDR1 is SGHRS and CDR2 is YFSETQ. This CDR3 is built from 15 residues. The CDR3 sequence: CASSPKASSYNEQFF. CDR3 bases: TGCGCCAGCAGCCCAAAGGCGAGCTCCTACAATGAGCAGTTCTTC.

The chain carries TRBV30 and TRBJ2-7; no firm D call. Germline V gene lookup returns CDR1 GTSNPN and CDR2 SVGIG (reference sequence). V was pared by 4 bases and J by 2 bases, with 15 bases between. The CDR3 runs 14 residues. The CDR3 spells CAWIPAGPPYEQYF. Written as DNA, the CDR3 is TGTGCCTGGATTCCTGCAGGTCCACCCTACGAGCAGTACTTC.

V and J are TRBV15 and TRBJ1-3; D gene ambiguous. V gave up 0 bases and J gave up 0 bases, with 6 bases separating them. The germline V gene encodes CDR1 LNHNV and CDR2 YYDKDF (reference sequence). The CDR3 loop spans 15 amino acids. CDR3 protein: CATSRDPLSGNTIYF. CDR3 nucleotide sequence: TGTGCCACCAGCAGAGACCCTCTCTCTGGAAACACCATATATTTT.

The count of this clonotype is one. The chain employs TRBV6-2 or TRBV6-3 and TRBJ2-7; maybe TRBD2 (5 bases). The J call is uncertain, as TRBJ2-5 better fits the DNA end. CDR3 size: 16 residues. Germline V lookup: CDR1 MNHEY, CDR2 SVGEGT. The CDR3 DNA sequence: TGTGCCAGCAGTATACTCGGTGTGCGGGACCAAGAGACCCAGTACTTC. This sequence encodes CASSILGVRDQETQYF.

The chain links TRBV28 to TRBJ1-5; 9 bases map to TRBD1. V was pared by 2 bases and J by 9 bases, with 5 bases of the junction left unmatched. The CDR3 spans 14 residues. Germline V lookup: CDR1 MDHEN, CDR2 SYDVKM. The CDR3: CASSLKGQGRPQHF. The CDR3 coding sequence is TGTGCCAGCAGTTTAAAGGGACAGGGAAGGCCCCAGCATTTT.

The V gene is TRBV7-2, the J gene TRBJ1-1, with D hard to call. Looked up from germline, CDR1 is SGHTA and CDR2 is FQGNSA. CDR3 length: 14 amino acids. V lost 4 bases, J lost 3 bases, and 12 bases lay in between. The CDR3, as DNA: TGTGCCAGCAGCTCTTGGGGAGGCGACACTGAAGCTTTCTTT. Amino acids: CASSSWGGDTEAFF.

Relative to its sample, this clonotype is medium-sized. The rearrangement uses TRBV20-1 and TRBJ1-2; weak D call: TRBD1 (5 bases). Trimming pared 6 bases from V and 2 bases from J, leaving 16 bases between. Germline CDR1 and CDR2: DFQATT and SNEGSKA (reference sequence). The length of the CDR3 is 14 residues. CDR3 nucleotide sequence: TGCAGTGCCACCCGACAGAAGCAAAACTATGGCTACACCTTC. It encodes CSATRQKQNYGYTF.

The CDR3 sequence is CASSTRAAYGYTF. The CDR3 DNA sequence: TGTGCCAGCAGCACTAGGGCGGCCTATGGCTACACCTTC. This rearrangement joins TRBV7-9 to TRBJ1-2; the D is unclear. V lost 5 bases, J lost 4 bases, and 11 bases lay in between. Germline-derived CDR1 and CDR2 are SEHNR and FQNEAQ (reference sequence). The CDR3 contains 13 residues.

This clonotype is medium-sized (0.01 to 0.1%) within its sample. The chain combines TRBV7-2 with TRBJ1-5, with D possibly matching TRBD1 (6 bases). The CDR3 length is 17 residues. The germline gives CDR1 SGHTA, CDR2 FQGNSA. V lost 2 bases and J lost 2, with 16 bases in between. CDR3 sequence reads: CASSLRAAGDGNQPQHF. The DNA for the CDR3 is TGTGCCAGCAGCTTACGCGCGGCAGGGGATGGCAATCAGCCCCAGCATTTT.

In DNA form, the CDR3 reads TGCAGTGCGCTCATCGGAGCGGTTGAGTACTTC. Translated, it gives CSALIGAVEYF. The chain is built from TRBV20-1 and TRBJ2-7; D may be TRBD2 (5 bases). The CDR3 runs 11 residues. Trimming left V 6 bases short and J 11 bases short, with 17 bases between. Germline V CDR1 and CDR2: DFQATT, SNEGSKA (reference sequence).

This clonotype was counted between two and nine times. The chain uses TRBV15 and TRBJ1-2; 11 nucleotides match TRBD1. From germline, CDR1 is LNHNV and CDR2 YYDKDF (reference sequence). V dropped 2 bases and J dropped 8; count of bases not matched to a gene: 7. This CDR3 is built from 15 residues. DNA of the CDR3: TGTGCCACCAGCAGACCAGGACAGGGGGCTTTGGGCTACACCTTC. It codes for CATSRPGQGALGYTF.

In its sample, this clonotype was seen once. The chain's CDR3 is CASSELGDSQYF. The CDR3 DNA sequence: TGTGCCAGCAGTGAACTGGGGGACTCGCAGTATTTT. The J gene is TRBJ2-3, the V gene TRBV6-1; maybe TRBD2 (6 bases). The germline CDR1 and CDR2 sequences are MNHNS and SASEGT. The CDR3 covers 12 residues. V lost 2 bases to trimming and J lost 10 bases, with 10 bases between them.

The V call is TRBV11-2, the J call TRBJ1-3, with D perhaps matching TRBD1 (6 bases). Germline loops: CDR1 SGHAT, CDR2 FQNNGV. CDR3 length: 15 amino acids. Trimming took off 2 bases at V and 1 base at J, with 9 bases between the two ends. Here the CDR3 DNA reads TGTGCCAGCAGCTTATGGGGACAATCTGGAAACACCATATATTTT. Its protein is CASSLWGQSGNTIYF.

This clonotype has a handful of counts. This chain links TRBV24-1 with TRBJ1-2; weak D call: TRBD1 (6 bases). The CDR3 is 14 amino acids. Germline CDR1 KGHDR, CDR2 SFDVKD. V gave up 7 bases and J gave up 0 bases, with 11 bases separating them. As DNA, the CDR3 is TGTGCCACCAGGGGGGCCCGAGCTAACTATGGCTACACCTTC. As protein: CATRGARANYGYTF.

This rearrangement joins TRBV6-1 to TRBJ2-5; no clear D. Germline V gene lookup returns CDR1 MNHNS and CDR2 SASEGT. V lost 3 bases and J 5 bases, leaving 13 bases between the germline ends. This CDR3 has 14 residues. The CDR3 DNA is TGTGCCAGCAGTGAGTACTACCGCCGGGAGACCCAGTACTTC. It yields the protein CASSEYYRRETQYF.

This chain uses TRBV7-9 with TRBJ2-7; D is perhaps TRBD2 (5 bases). V dropped 5 bases and J dropped 2 bases, with 10 bases sitting between them. CDR3 length: 13 residues. Germline-derived CDR1 and CDR2 are SEHNR and FQNEAQ (reference sequence). Here the CDR3 reads CASSPGVAYEQYF. The CDR3, as DNA: TGTGCCAGCAGCCCCGGGGTCGCCTACGAGCAGTACTTC.

The J gene is TRBJ2-5, the V gene TRBV5-1, with D perhaps matching TRBD2 (6 bases). Trimming stripped 4 bases from V and 1 base from J, with 17 bases between. Per the germline V gene, CDR1 is SGHRS and CDR2 is YFSETQ. This CDR3 spans 16 amino acids. The CDR3 DNA is TGCGCCAGCAGCGGTGGGGGGTCAGCGTCCCAAGAGACCCAGTACTTC. Its protein product is CASSGGGSASQETQYF.

This clonotype was recorded a few times. V gene TRBV6-2 or TRBV6-3 combines with J gene TRBJ1-1; the D gene is possibly TRBD1 (5 bases). The CDR3 extends over 16 amino acids. V gave up 2 bases and J gave up 4 bases, with 17 bases separating them. Germline loops: CDR1 MNHEY, CDR2 SVGEGT. Written as DNA, the CDR3 is TGTGCCAGCAGTTACCCGAAGTGGGGGAAGGGCACTGAAGCTTTCTTT. Protein sequence: CASSYPKWGKGTEAFF.

The rearrangement links TRBV30 to TRBJ1-6; no clear D gene. The CDR3 length is 12 residues. Deletions cut 5 bases from V and 6 bases from J, with 8 bases between. Germline-derived CDR1 and CDR2 are GTSNPN and SVGIG (reference sequence). This CDR3 reads CAWSGGNSPLHF. The CDR3 DNA follows: TGTGCCTGGTCGGGAGGTAATTCACCCCTCCACTTT.

The chain recombines TRBV11-3 with TRBJ2-3; TRBD1 matches 9 bases. J lost 3 bases, V lost 5 bases, and 3 bases had no gene match. This CDR3 has 14 residues. The germline V gene has CDR1 SGHNT and CDR2 YENEEA. The CDR3 DNA reads TGTGCCAGCAGCCTCGGGACAGGGACAGATACGCAGTATTTT. This codes for CASSLGTGTDTQYF. The whole variable domain, filled in from reference TRBV11-3 and TRBJ2-3, reads EAGVVQSPRYKIIEKKQPVAFWCNPISGHNTLYWYLQNLGQGPELLIRYENEEAVDDSQLPKDRFSAERLKGVDSTLKIQPAELGDSAVYLCASSLGTGTDTQYFGPGTRLTVL.

J is TRBJ1-1 and V is TRBV10-3, with D possibly being TRBD1 (5 bases). Trimming took off 3 bases at V and 2 bases at J, with 7 bases between the two ends. This CDR3 comprises 13 residues. The germline CDR1 and CDR2 sequences are ENHRY and SYGVKD. CDR3 sequence reads: CAISDRENTEAFF. CDR3 DNA sequence: TGTGCCATCAGTGACAGGGAAAACACTGAAGCTTTCTTT.